This is a list of T cell receptor beta chains from one sample in a study of blood T cell repertoires in COVID-19. Sequenced by immunoSEQ multiplex PCR; TCRdb stores in-frame clones only, minus some. The sample shows roughly 120,000 clones, nearly 90% of them seen only once. The sequenced sample consisted of peripheral blood. The receptors originated from a human donor in a cohort sampled during active COVID-19. Both conserved end residues are part of each CDR3. The order of the fields is D gene, V gene, J gene, clone size, CDR3 DNA, CDR3 protein. A D gene is named only where the DNA matches it firmly. Rows give clone size only sometimes, using once, few, many, or a class for an expanded clone.

>NA|TRBV2|TRBJ1-5|once
TGTGCCAGCAGTGACGGGGGGAATCAGCCCCAGCATTTT
CASSDGGNQPQHF
>NA|TRBV6-4|TRBJ2-2|few
TGTGCCAGCAGTCGGAGAGCCGGGGAGCTGTTTTTT
CASSRRAGELFF
>NA|TRBV30|TRBJ1-6|NA
TGTGCCTGGAGCCCAGTCCAGGGTGGACGGTCACCCCTCCACTTT
CAWSPVQGGRSPLHF
>TRBD2|TRBV3-1/TRBV3-2|TRBJ2-3|NA
TGTGCCAGCAGCCTAGTCGGGGGGGCGGAGGATACGCAGTATTTT
CASSLVGGAEDTQYF
>TRBD2|TRBV4-2|TRBJ2-1|NA
TGTGCCAGCAGCCAAGCTTCGATGATAAGCGGGAGGGTCAATGAGCAGTTCTTC
CASSQASMISGRVNEQFF
>TRBD1|TRBV3-1/TRBV3-2|TRBJ1-2|NA
TGTGCCAGCAGCCAACGTACAGGGGGCAGGAACTATGGCTACACCTTC
CASSQRTGGRNYGYTF
>NA|TRBV9|TRBJ1-4|NA
TGTGCCAGCAGCGTTGGTAGAGGGGGTGCAACTAATGAAAAACTGTTTTTT
CASSVGRGGATNEKLFF
>NA|TRBV18|TRBJ2-2|NA
TGTGCCAGCTCACCGGGAGCGGGTCGGGAGCTGTTTTTT
CASSPGAGRELFF
>TRBD1|TRBV6-6|TRBJ1-6|NA
TGTGCCAGCAGTCTACATACGACAGGGCTCGTCGTTTCACCCCTCCACTTT
CASSLHTTGLVVSPLHF
>NA|TRBV19|TRBJ2-7|NA
TGTGCCAGTAGTAGCCCCGGGCAGGGCAAAGGCGAGCAGTACTTC
CASSSPGQGKGEQYF
>NA|TRBV25-1|TRBJ1-3|NA
TGTGCCAGCTCCCCCCGGGACAACTCTGGAAACACCATATATTTT
CASSPRDNSGNTIYF
>TRBD1|TRBV14|TRBJ2-5|NA
TGTGCCAGCAGCACCCGACAGGGTTCGGAGACCCAGTACTTC
CASSTRQGSETQYF
>NA|TRBV27|TRBJ2-7|NA
TGTGCCAGCAGAAAAACAGGGGCCGTAGTGATGACTAGCGAGAGCTACGAGCAGTACTTC
CASRKTGAVVMTSESYEQYF
>TRBD1|TRBV15|TRBJ2-2|NA
TGTGCCACCAGCAGGAAAGGAAGAGGGGGCGGTACCGGGGAGCTGTTTTTT
CATSRKGRGGGTGELFF
>TRBD2|TRBV11-2|TRBJ2-7|NA
TGTGCCAGCAGCCGGATAGCGGGGGGGAGCTCCTACGAGCAGTACTTC
CASSRIAGGSSYEQYF
>TRBD2|TRBV10-2|TRBJ2-3|NA
TGCGCCAGCGCTCCGACTAGCGGGAGCACAGATACGCAGTATTTT
CASAPTSGSTDTQYF
>TRBD1|TRBV7-2|TRBJ1-5|NA
TGTGCCAGCAGCACCTGGGGACAGCGCAATCAGCCCCAGCATTTT
CASSTWGQRNQPQHF
>NA|TRBV7-2|TRBJ2-2|NA
TGTGCCAGCAGCTTGCCAGCGAACACCGGGGAGCTGTTTTTT
CASSLPANTGELFF
>NA|TRBV6-5|TRBJ2-7|NA
TGTGCCAGCGGCGGCGCGCTCAACGCTAGAGAGCAGTACTTC
CASGGALNAREQYF
>NA|TRBV3-1/TRBV3-2|TRBJ2-5|once
TGTGCCAGCAGTCTCACAGGGTGGGAGACCCAGTACTTC
CASSLTGWETQYF
>NA|TRBV6-4|TRBJ2-3|NA
TGTGCCAGCAGTGCAGTCTCAGGCACAGATACGCAGTATTTT
CASSAVSGTDTQYF
>NA|TRBV5-8|TRBJ2-3|NA
TGTGCCAGCAGCTGGGAAGGGGTGGGAGATACGCAGTATTTT
CASSWEGVGDTQYF
>NA|TRBV30|TRBJ1-4|NA
TGTGCCTGGAGTCGACAGGCAACTAATGAAAAACTGTTTTTT
CAWSRQATNEKLFF
>TRBD2|TRBV7-2|TRBJ2-4|few
TGTGCCAGCAGCCCCCGGACTAGCGGCATTGGAAACATTCAGTACTTC
CASSPRTSGIGNIQYF
>TRBD1|TRBV6-1|TRBJ1-1|NA
TGTGCCAGCAGTGGCCGGGACAGGGACCTCCGGAACACTGAAGCTTTCTTT
CASSGRDRDLRNTEAFF
>TRBD1|TRBV19|TRBJ2-7|NA
TGTGCCAGTAGTACTTGGAAGACAGGGGGCGGTGGTAACGAGCAGTACTTC
CASSTWKTGGGGNEQYF
>TRBD2|TRBV11-2|TRBJ2-7|once
TGTGCCAGCAGCCCTGGGACTAGCGGCCCCTACGAGCAGTACTTC
CASSPGTSGPYEQYF
>NA|TRBV9|TRBJ1-6|NA
TGTGCCAGCAGCGTAGAGGGGGATAATTCACCCCTCCACTTT
CASSVEGDNSPLHF
>TRBD2|TRBV27|TRBJ2-7|NA
TGTGCCAGCACTAAAAGCGGGGGAACGTTCGAGCAGTACTTC
CASTKSGGTFEQYF
>NA|TRBV5-1|TRBJ1-1|few
TGCGCCAGCAGCTTGGCCGTAGGGGAAATGAACACTGAAGCTTTCTTT
CASSLAVGEMNTEAFF
>NA|TRBV5-8|TRBJ2-3|NA
TGTGCCAGCAGCCTGCGAGGGTCTAGGACAGACACGCAGTATTTT
CASSLRGSRTDTQYF
>NA|TRBV27|TRBJ1-1|NA
TGTGCCAGCAGTTTAGCGGCTCTGAACACTGAAGCTTTCTTT
CASSLAALNTEAFF
>TRBD1|TRBV6-6|TRBJ2-7|few
TGTGCCAGCAAACCGCCGGGACAGGGGGGGTACGAGCAGTACTTC
CASKPPGQGGYEQYF
>NA|TRBV30|TRBJ1-2|NA
TGTGCCTGGAACCATTCGCCCGGACGGGGGGTCTATGGCTACACCTTC
CAWNHSPGRGVYGYTF
>TRBD1|TRBV12-5|TRBJ2-7|NA
TGTGCTAGTGGTTTAGGACAGGCTAACTACGAGCAGTACTTC
CASGLGQANYEQYF
>TRBD1|TRBV29-1|TRBJ2-2|NA
TGCAGCGACAGATCCTTGAGACAGGGGAACACCGGGGAGCTGTTTTTT
CSDRSLRQGNTGELFF
>TRBD1|TRBV24-1|TRBJ1-1|NA
TGTGCCACCAGTGACCCCGAGACAGGGGAAGATGAAGCTTTCTTT
CATSDPETGEDEAFF
>NA|TRBV9|TRBJ1-2|NA
TGTGCCAGCAGCGTAGAACAGGCCCCTTATGGCTACACCTTC
CASSVEQAPYGYTF
>NA|TRBV6-5|TRBJ1-5|NA
TGTGCCAGCAGCCTCCAGGCTTATAGCAATCAGCCCCAGCATTTT
CASSLQAYSNQPQHF
>NA|TRBV11-2|TRBJ1-1|NA
TGTGCCAGCAGCTTAGACCGCGACAGACTCTGGTCCCTTAGGTACACTGAAGCTTTCTTT
CASSLDRDRLWSLRYTEAFF
>NA|TRBV9|TRBJ2-1|NA
TGTGCCAGCAGCGGCCCATTGGCGAGGGCCGTGGGAAATGAGCAGTTCTTC
CASSGPLARAVGNEQFF
>NA|TRBV5-1|TRBJ2-6|NA
TGCGCCAGCAGCTCGCCAGGGAAATCTGGGGCCAACGTCCTGACTTTC
CASSSPGKSGANVLTF
>TRBD1|TRBV5-6|TRBJ1-1|NA
TGTGCCAGCAGTGATTCGGGACAGGGCCTTCTGAACACTGAAGCTTTCTTT
CASSDSGQGLLNTEAFF
>NA|TRBV7-3|TRBJ1-4|NA
TGTGCCAGCAGCTCGACGGGAGACGAAAAACTGTTTTTT
CASSSTGDEKLFF
>NA|TRBV12-5|TRBJ2-2|NA
TGTGCTAGTGGTCCAGCTGCCGGGAGCCCCGGGGGGGAGCTGTTTTTT
CASGPAAGSPGGELFF
>NA|TRBV20-1|TRBJ1-2|NA
TGCAGTGCTAGTCAAACAGGGCCTGGTGGCTACACCTTC
CSASQTGPGGYTF
>NA|TRBV19|TRBJ1-2|NA
TGTGCCAGTAGCAACTCAGGAGGGGACCGTGGTGGCTACACCTTC
CASSNSGGDRGGYTF
>TRBD1|TRBV5-1|TRBJ1-2|NA
TGCGCCAGCAGCCCCGATCCGGGACAGACTAACTATGGCTACACCTTC
CASSPDPGQTNYGYTF
>NA|TRBV6-5|TRBJ2-3|NA
TGTGCCAGCAGTTACTCGATTTCGCGGATCGCAGATACGCAGTATTTT
CASSYSISRIADTQYF
>TRBD2|TRBV4-2|TRBJ2-7|NA
TGTGCCAGCAGCCCTTGGGAGGGGACTGAGCAGTACTTC
CASSPWEGTEQYF
>TRBD1|TRBV5-4|TRBJ1-3|NA
TGTGCCAGCAGCTTCGGACAGGGCAAGGGGAACACCATATATTTT
CASSFGQGKGNTIYF
>NA|TRBV3-1/TRBV3-2|TRBJ1-3|few
TGTGCCAGCACCCCGGCGGGGAGGGAAAACACCATATATTTT
CASTPAGRENTIYF
>TRBD2|TRBV23-1|TRBJ2-1|once
TGCGCCAGCAGTCAATCGAGTCCCCCTAGCGGGAGGTCCCCCTCCTACAATGAGCAGTTCTTC
CASSQSSPPSGRSPSYNEQFF
>TRBD2|TRBV7-6|TRBJ2-7|NA
TGTGCCAGCAGCCTACAACCTAGTGGTAGCGGGAGCGAGCAGTACTTC
CASSLQPSGSGSEQYF
>TRBD1|TRBV28|TRBJ1-5|NA
TGTGCCAGCATTGGGACAGGGTCATATCAGCCCCAGCATTTT
CASIGTGSYQPQHF
>TRBD2|TRBV7-9|TRBJ2-7|NA
TGTGCCAGCAGCTTGGGGGGGACTAGCGGGGCTTACGAGCAGTACTTC
CASSLGGTSGAYEQYF